A selection of T cell receptor beta chains follows, all from one sample in a study of cytomegalovirus exposure and HLA in healthy donors. Data came from immunoSEQ multiplex PCR; TCRdb stores just in-frame clones and leaves some out. The table shows about 150,000 clones, with 70% to 85% occurring only once. Sequenced sample: PBMCs. These receptors were taken from a young man in good health and CMV-seronegative. Both conserved end residues are part of each CDR3. Each record gives: D gene, clone size, J gene, V gene, CDR3 length, CDR3 protein, CDR3 DNA. A D gene is named only where the DNA matches it firmly. The size entry is marked missing in some rows and otherwise reads once, few, many or a size class.

>.|.|TRBJ2-5|TRBV30|13
CAWSVGGLEEQYF
TGTGCCTGGAGTGTGGGGGGGCTGGAAGAGCAGTACTTC
>.|.|TRBJ2-7|TRBV27|14
CASSLSQGPYEQYF
TGTGCCAGCAGTTTATCACAGGGCCCCTACGAGCAGTACTTC
>.|few|TRBJ2-1|TRBV4-2|12
CASSQLADEQFF
TGTGCCAGCAGCCAGCTAGCTGATGAGCAGTTCTTC
>TRBD1|.|TRBJ1-1|TRBV6-1|13
CASIRGLNTEAFF
TGTGCCAGCATCAGGGGGCTAAACACTGAAGCTTTCTTT
>TRBD1|.|TRBJ1-1|TRBV27|19
CASSPRAGAGQGLNTEAFF
TGTGCCAGCAGTCCCCGAGCGGGGGCCGGACAGGGGTTGAACACTGAAGCTTTCTTT
>TRBD2|few|TRBJ2-3|TRBV6-1|13
CATGLVRADTQYF
TGTGCCACGGGACTAGTCCGGGCAGATACGCAGTATTTT
>TRBD2|.|TRBJ2-1|TRBV4-3|17
CASSPSRGTSGYNEQFF
TGCGCCAGCAGCCCATCAAGGGGGACTAGCGGGTACAATGAGCAGTTCTTC
>TRBD1|.|TRBJ2-7|TRBV9|15
CASSDSGQGVREQYF
TGTGCCAGCAGCGACTCGGGACAGGGGGTCCGCGAGCAGTACTTC
>TRBD1|once|TRBJ2-1|TRBV18|15
CASSSSDREYNEQFF
TGTGCCAGCTCATCATCGGACAGGGAATACAATGAGCAGTTCTTC
>TRBD2|.|TRBJ2-1|TRBV7-2|16
CASSQDAGGDYNEQFF
TGCGCCAGCAGCCAAGATGCGGGGGGGGACTACAATGAGCAGTTCTTC
>.|.|TRBJ2-3|TRBV25-1|16
CASSETQGGLDNTQYF
TGTGCCAGCAGTGAAACACAGGGGGGGTTGGATAATACGCAGTATTTT
>.|.|TRBJ2-3|TRBV30|15
CAWSVPAGRTDTQYF
TGTGCCTGGAGTGTACCGGCGGGGCGCACAGATACGCAGTATTTT
>.|.|TRBJ1-5|TRBV6-6|12
CASSYRNQPQHF
TGTGCCAGCAGTTACCGTAATCAGCCCCAGCATTTT
>.|once|TRBJ2-7|TRBV29-1|12
CSVESFGGEQYF
TGCAGCGTTGAATCTTTCGGGGGCGAGCAGTACTTC
>TRBD1|.|TRBJ1-2|TRBV5-1|13
CASSPGTAYGYTF
TGCGCCAGCAGCCCCGGGACAGCCTATGGCTACACCTTC
>.|.|TRBJ2-5|TRBV6-5|14
CASSYRRGGETQYF
TGTGCCAGCAGTTACCGGCGGGGCGGAGAGACCCAGTACTTC
>TRBD1|.|TRBJ1-2|TRBV6-1|13
CASSPRTGGVYTF
TGTGCCAGCAGTCCGCGGACAGGGGGCGTTTACACCTTC
>.|.|TRBJ2-6|TRBV5-1|15
CASSVRGSGANVLTF
TGCGCCAGCAGCGTCAGGGGCTCTGGGGCCAACGTCCTGACTTTC
>TRBD2|.|TRBJ2-5|TRBV9|14
CASAGVAGEETQYF
TGTGCCAGCGCCGGGGTAGCGGGGGAGGAGACCCAGTACTTC
>TRBD2|.|TRBJ2-1|TRBV7-2|19
CASTGGLAGGPSSYNEQFF
TGTGCCAGCACCGGGGGACTAGCGGGGGGACCAAGCTCCTACAATGAGCAGTTCTTC
>TRBD1|.|TRBJ1-6|TRBV6-6|16
CASSLTGELYNSPLHF
TGTGCCAGCAGTCTGACAGGGGAGCTCTATAATTCACCCCTCCACTTT
>.|.|TRBJ2-6|TRBV18|15
CASSPQPGGANVLTF
TGTGCCAGCTCACCACAGCCTGGTGGGGCCAACGTCCTGACTTTC
>TRBD2|.|TRBJ2-1|TRBV6-5|14
CASTFSGGANEQFF
TGTGCCAGCACCTTTAGCGGGGGGGCGAATGAGCAGTTCTTC
>.|.|TRBJ2-7|TRBV18|13
CASKTAISDEQYF
TGTGCCAGCAAAACAGCTATTAGTGACGAGCAGTACTTC
>TRBD2|.|TRBJ2-5|TRBV4-3|15
CASSQGSGGQETQYF
TGCGCCAGCAGCCAGGGTAGCGGGGGGCAAGAGACCCAGTACTTC
>.|.|TRBJ1-1|TRBV6-6|14
CASSYGGQNTEAFF
TGTGCCAGCAGTTACGGCGGGCAGAACACTGAAGCTTTCTTT
>.|.|TRBJ2-1|TRBV7-9|15
CASSPPGSSNNEQFF
TGTGCCAGCAGCCCTCCCGGGTCATCGAACAATGAGCAGTTCTTC
>TRBD1|.|TRBJ2-2|TRBV7-7|15
CASSPGTGYTGELFF
TGTGCCAGCAGCCCCGGGACAGGGTATACCGGGGAGCTGTTTTTT
>.|.|TRBJ2-7|TRBV2|14
CASRERAPRYEQYF
TGTGCCAGCCGGGAGCGGGCCCCCCGCTACGAGCAGTACTTC
>.|once|TRBJ2-2|TRBV13|17
CASSLGRTEMNTGELFF
TGTGCCAGCAGCCTCGGGAGGACAGAGATGAACACCGGGGAGCTGTTTTTT
>TRBD1|.|TRBJ2-5|TRBV29-1|12
CSGNRGRETQYF
TGCAGCGGGAACAGGGGGCGGGAGACCCAGTACTTC
>.|.|TRBJ1-2|TRBV9|14
CASSVNRAPYGYTF
TGTGCCAGCAGCGTGAACAGGGCTCCCTATGGCTACACCTTC
>.|.|TRBJ2-3|TRBV5-1|13
CASSLAYTDTQYF
TGCGCCAGCAGCTTGGCCTACACAGATACGCAGTATTTT
>.|.|TRBJ2-5|TRBV5-4|15
CASHKPQGNQETQYF
TGTGCCAGCCATAAGCCACAGGGAAACCAAGAGACCCAGTACTTC
>.|.|TRBJ2-3|TRBV4-2|15
CASSPGYGGTDTQYF
TGTGCCAGCAGCCCCGGATACGGGGGCACAGATACGCAGTATTTT
>.|.|TRBJ2-3|TRBV7-9|12
CASSSSTDTQYF
TGTGCCAGCAGCTCATCCACAGATACGCAGTATTTT
>TRBD1|.|TRBJ2-1|TRBV6-1|15
CASSAYRGSYNEQFF
TGTGCCAGCAGTGCTTACAGGGGATCCTACAATGAGCAGTTCTTC